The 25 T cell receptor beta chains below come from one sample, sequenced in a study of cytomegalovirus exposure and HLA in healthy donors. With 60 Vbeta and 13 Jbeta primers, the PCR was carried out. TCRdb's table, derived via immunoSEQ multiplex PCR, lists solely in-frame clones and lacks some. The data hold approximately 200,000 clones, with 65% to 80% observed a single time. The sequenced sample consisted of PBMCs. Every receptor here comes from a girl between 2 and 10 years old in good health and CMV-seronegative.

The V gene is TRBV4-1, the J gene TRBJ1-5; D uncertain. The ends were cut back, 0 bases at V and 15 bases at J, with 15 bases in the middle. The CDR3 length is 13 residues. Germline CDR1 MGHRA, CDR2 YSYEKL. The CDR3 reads CASSQEFLSSRHF. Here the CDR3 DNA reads TGCGCCAGCAGCCAAGAGTTTCTTTCCAGTCGGCATTTT.

The CDR3: CASSYGTGPVGYTF. CDR3 in DNA: TGTGCCAGCAGTTACGGTACAGGGCCGGTGGGCTACACCTTC. V gene TRBV6-6 combines with J gene TRBJ1-2, with D possibly being TRBD1 (6 bases). CDR1 and CDR2 (germline): MNHNY, SVGAGI (reference sequence). The germline V and J ends were trimmed by 2 bases and 8 bases, with 15 bases remaining between them. The CDR3 extends over 14 amino acids.

The CDR3 nucleotides read TGCGCCAGCGGACCGCGGGAGAACACTGAAGCTTTCTTT. It encodes CASGPRENTEAFF. The rearrangement links TRBV4-1 to TRBJ1-1; unclear D gene. V was pared by 8 bases and J by 1 base, with 11 bases between. The germline CDR1 and CDR2 sequences are MGHRA and YSYEKL. There are 13 residues in the CDR3.

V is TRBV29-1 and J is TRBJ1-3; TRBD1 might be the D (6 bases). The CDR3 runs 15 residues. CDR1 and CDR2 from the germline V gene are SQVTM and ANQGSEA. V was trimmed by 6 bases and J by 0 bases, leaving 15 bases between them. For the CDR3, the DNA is TGCAGCGTCTCCGGGACACGGGGCTCTGGAAACACCATATATTTT. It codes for CSVSGTRGSGNTIYF.

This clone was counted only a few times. CDR3: CASSPTGKQPQHF. In nucleotides, the CDR3 is TGTGCCAGCAGTCCGACAGGGAAGCAGCCCCAGCATTTT. The chain links TRBV6-5 to TRBJ1-5, with 7 bases that match TRBD1. In germline, CDR1 is MNHEY, CDR2 SVGAGI. The CDR3 runs 13 residues. J was trimmed by 7 bases and V by 5 bases; bases with no gene match: 5.

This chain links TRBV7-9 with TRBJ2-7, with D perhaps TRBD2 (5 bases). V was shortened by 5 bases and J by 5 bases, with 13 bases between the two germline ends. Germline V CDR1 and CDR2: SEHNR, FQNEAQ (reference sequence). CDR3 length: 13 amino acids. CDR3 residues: CASSRDLEDEQYF. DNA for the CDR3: TGTGCCAGCAGCCGAGACCTGGAGGACGAGCAGTACTTC.

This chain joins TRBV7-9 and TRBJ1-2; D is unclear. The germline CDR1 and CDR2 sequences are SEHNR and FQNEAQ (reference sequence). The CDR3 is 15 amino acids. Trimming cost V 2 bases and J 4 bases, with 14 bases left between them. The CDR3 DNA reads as TGTGCCAGCAGCTTAAATTTGCTAGGTGCCTATGGCTACACCTTC. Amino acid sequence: CASSLNLLGAYGYTF.

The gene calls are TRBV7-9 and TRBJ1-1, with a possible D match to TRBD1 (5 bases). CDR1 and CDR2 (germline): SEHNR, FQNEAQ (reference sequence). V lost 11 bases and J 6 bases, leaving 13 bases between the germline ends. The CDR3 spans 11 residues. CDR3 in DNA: TGTGCCGCCGTGGGGGGTTCTGAAGCTTTCTTT. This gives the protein CAAVGGSEAFF.

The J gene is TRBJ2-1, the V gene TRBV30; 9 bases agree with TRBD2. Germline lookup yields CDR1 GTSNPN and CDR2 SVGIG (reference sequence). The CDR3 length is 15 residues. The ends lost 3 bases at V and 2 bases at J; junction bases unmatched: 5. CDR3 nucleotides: TGTGCCTGGAGAAATAGCGGGAGTCCCTACAATGAGCAGTTCTTC. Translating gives CAWRNSGSPYNEQFF.

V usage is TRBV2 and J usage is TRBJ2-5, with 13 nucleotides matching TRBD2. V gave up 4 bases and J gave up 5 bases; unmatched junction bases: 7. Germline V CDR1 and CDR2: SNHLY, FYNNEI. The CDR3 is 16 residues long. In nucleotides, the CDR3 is TGTGCCAGCAGTGGTCGACTAGCGGGGGGCGGTGAGACCCAGTACTTC. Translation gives CASSGRLAGGGETQYF.

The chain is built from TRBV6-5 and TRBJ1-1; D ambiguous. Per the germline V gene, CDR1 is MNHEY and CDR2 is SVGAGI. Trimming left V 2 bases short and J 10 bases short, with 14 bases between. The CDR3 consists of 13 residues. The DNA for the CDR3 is TGTGCCAGCAGTTACCGGGGAGGCTTGGGAGCTTTCTTT. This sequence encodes CASSYRGGLGAFF.

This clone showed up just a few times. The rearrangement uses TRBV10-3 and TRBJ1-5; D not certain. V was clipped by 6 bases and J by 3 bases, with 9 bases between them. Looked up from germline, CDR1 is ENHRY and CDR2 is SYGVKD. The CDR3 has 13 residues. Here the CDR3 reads CAIRSQLNQPQHF. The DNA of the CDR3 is TGTGCCATCAGATCACAGCTCAATCAGCCCCAGCATTTT.

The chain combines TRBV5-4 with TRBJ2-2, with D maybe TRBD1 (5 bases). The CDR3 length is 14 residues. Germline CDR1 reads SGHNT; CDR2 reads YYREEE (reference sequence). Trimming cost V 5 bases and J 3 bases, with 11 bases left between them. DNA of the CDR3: TGTGCCAGCAGACAGGTTCCGGACACCGGGGAGCTGTTTTTT. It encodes CASRQVPDTGELFF.

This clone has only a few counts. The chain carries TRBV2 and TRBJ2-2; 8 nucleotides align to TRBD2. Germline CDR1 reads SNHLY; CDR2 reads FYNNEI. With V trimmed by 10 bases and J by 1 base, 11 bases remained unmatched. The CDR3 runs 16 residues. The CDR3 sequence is CATSPGGAGNTGELFF. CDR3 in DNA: TGTGCCACCTCCCCCGGGGGGGCGGGGAACACCGGGGAGCTGTTTTTT.

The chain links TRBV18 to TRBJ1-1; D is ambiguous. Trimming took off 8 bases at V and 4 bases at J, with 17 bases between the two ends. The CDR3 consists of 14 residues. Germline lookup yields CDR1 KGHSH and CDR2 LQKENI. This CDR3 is CASTLTRGATEAFF. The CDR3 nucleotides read TGTGCCAGCACCCTAACTCGGGGAGCCACTGAAGCTTTCTTT.

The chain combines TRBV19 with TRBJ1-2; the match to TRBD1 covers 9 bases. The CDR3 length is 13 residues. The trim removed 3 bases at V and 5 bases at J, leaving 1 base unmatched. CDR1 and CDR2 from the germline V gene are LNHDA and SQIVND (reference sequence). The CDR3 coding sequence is TGTGCCAGTAGTATGGGGACAGGGTATGGCTACACCTTC. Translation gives CASSMGTGYGYTF.

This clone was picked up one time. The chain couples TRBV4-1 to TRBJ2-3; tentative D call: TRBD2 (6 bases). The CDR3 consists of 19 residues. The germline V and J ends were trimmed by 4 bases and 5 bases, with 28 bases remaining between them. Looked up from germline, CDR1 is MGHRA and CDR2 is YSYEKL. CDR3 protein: CASSLVRDSGTPRGDTQYF. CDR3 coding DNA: TGCGCCAGCAGCCTGGTTAGGGATAGCGGAACCCCGAGGGGAGATACGCAGTATTTT.

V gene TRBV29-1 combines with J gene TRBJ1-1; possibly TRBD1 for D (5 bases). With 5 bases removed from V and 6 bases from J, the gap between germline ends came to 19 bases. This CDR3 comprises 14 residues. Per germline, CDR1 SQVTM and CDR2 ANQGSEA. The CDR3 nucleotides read TGCAGCGTTTACCCCTCTTTTTCGGGGGCTGAAGCTTTCTTT. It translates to CSVYPSFSGAEAFF.

CDR3: CASRRQTGTAYEQYF. The CDR3 nucleotides read TGTGCCAGCAGACGACAAACCGGGACAGCCTACGAGCAGTACTTC. The chain carries TRBV2 and TRBJ2-7, with 7 positions matching TRBD1. V shed 6 bases, J shed 2 bases, and the junction held 10 bases outside the gene matches. CDR1 is SNHLY and CDR2 is FYNNEI in the germline V gene. This CDR3 region has 15 residues.

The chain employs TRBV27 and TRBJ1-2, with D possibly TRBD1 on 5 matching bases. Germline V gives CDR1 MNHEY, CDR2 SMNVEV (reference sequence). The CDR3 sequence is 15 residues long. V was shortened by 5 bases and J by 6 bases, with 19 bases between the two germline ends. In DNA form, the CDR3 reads TGTGCCAGCAGTGGAAACCAGGGCTTTAATCATGGCTACACCTTC. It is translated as CASSGNQGFNHGYTF.

CDR3 DNA sequence: TGTGCCAGCAGCTTGGGGGGACAGGTGCTCACAGATACGCAGTATTTT. This encodes CASSLGGQVLTDTQYF. The V and J genes are TRBV5-4 and TRBJ2-3, with TRBD1 matching over 8 bases. Trimming cost V 0 bases and J 2 bases; bases outside gene matches: 5. The CDR3 has 16 residues. Per germline, CDR1 SGHNT and CDR2 YYREEE (reference sequence).

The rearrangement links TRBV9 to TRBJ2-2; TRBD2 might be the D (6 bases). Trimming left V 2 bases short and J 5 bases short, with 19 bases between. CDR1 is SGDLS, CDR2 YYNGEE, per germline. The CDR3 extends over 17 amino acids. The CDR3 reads CASSVSDIGRGTGELFF. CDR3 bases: TGTGCCAGCAGCGTTTCAGATATTGGACGGGGGACCGGGGAGCTGTTTTTT.

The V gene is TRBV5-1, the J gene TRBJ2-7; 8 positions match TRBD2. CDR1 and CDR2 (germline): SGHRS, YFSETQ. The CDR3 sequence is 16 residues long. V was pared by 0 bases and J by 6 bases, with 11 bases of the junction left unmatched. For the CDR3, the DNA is TGCGCCAGCAGCTTGGAAGTAGCGGGATCCCTATCCGAGCAGTACTTC. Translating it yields CASSLEVAGSLSEQYF.

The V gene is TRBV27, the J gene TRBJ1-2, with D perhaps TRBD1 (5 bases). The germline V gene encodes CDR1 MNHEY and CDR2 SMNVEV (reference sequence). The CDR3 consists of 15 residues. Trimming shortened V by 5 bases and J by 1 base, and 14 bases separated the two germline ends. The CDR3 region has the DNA TGTGCCAGCAGTCCGATCGAACAGGTTAACTATGGCTACACCTTC. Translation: CASSPIEQVNYGYTF.

The CDR3 sequence is CASSLGGTLNQPQHF. The CDR3, as DNA: TGTGCCAGCAGCTTGGGAGGGACCCTCAATCAGCCCCAGCATTTT. This chain joins TRBV7-9 and TRBJ1-5, with D possibly matching TRBD1 (5 bases). V was clipped by 3 bases and J by 3 bases, with 12 bases between them. Germline V gene data show CDR1 as SEHNR and CDR2 as FQNEAQ (reference sequence). The CDR3 loop spans 15 amino acids.